This T cell receptor beta chain was sequenced during a study of shared clonotypes between healthy human individuals. Naive CD8 cells, CD45RO-negative and positively selected for CCR7, excluded terminally differentiated effector memory CD45RA+ cells. Sequenced by immunoSEQ multiplex PCR; TCRdb stores in-frame clones only, minus some. The sample lists millions of clones; approximately 94% were seen once. A note on this clone: In the same sample, other DNA sequences code for this CDR3.

V lost 2 bases to trimming and J lost 2 bases; unmatched junction nucleotides: 5. CDR3 size: 15 residues. Germline V gene data show CDR1 as SGDLS and CDR2 as YYNGEE. The gene calls are TRBV9 and TRBJ2-3; 7 bases are shared with TRBD2. Sequencing was carried out using naive CD8+ T cells from PBMCs. This clonotype originated in a man in his late teens or twenties in good health. Some clones in this sample may be carry-over from other donors' samples. The CDR3: CASSVPAGVTDTQYF. Written as DNA, the CDR3 is TGTGCCAGCAGCGTTCCGGCGGGAGTCACAGATACGCAGTATTTT.